These T cell receptor beta chains were read from a single sample in a study of T-cell reconstitution after alpha-beta-depleted transplantation in children. TCRdb reprocessed the PCR reads via MiXCR and lists one record per CDR3 protein. The profile shows hundreds of thousands of distinct CDR3 sequences, 10% to 15% of them singletons. The sample consisted of PBMCs, mostly from graft donor cells, taken 360 days after TCRalphabeta/CD19-depleted stem cell transplant. All receptors derive from a male patient younger than 18 who had a stem cell transplant for acute myeloid leukemia, so the T cells may come from the graft donor. Each CDR3 is given with its conserved first and last residue. D genes are given only for firm matches. Only part of the rows carry a size: once, few, many, or a class if the clone is expanded.

d_call,clone_size,j_call,v_call,cdr3_aa,cdr3_nt
TRBD2,.,TRBJ2-5,TRBV18,CASSPSLIAGEETQYF,TGTGCCAGCTCACCTTCGTTAATAGCGGGAGAAGAGACCCAGTACTTC
.,.,TRBJ2-7,TRBV20-1,CSASPLSASDPYEQYF,TGCAGTGCTAGCCCTCTCTCGGCTAGCGACCCCTACGAGCAGTACTTC
.,many,TRBJ2-7,TRBV29-1,CSVREASVAYEQYF,TGCAGCGTGAGGGAGGCTAGCGTTGCCTACGAGCAGTACTTC
TRBD2,.,TRBJ2-7,TRBV29-1,CSVEDYRLAGGEQYF,TGCAGCGTTGAAGATTACCGACTAGCGGGAGGCGAGCAGTACTTC
.,few,TRBJ2-5,TRBV4-2,CASSQTDQETQYF,TGTGCCAGCAGCCAGACGGACCAAGAGACCCAGTACTTC
TRBD1,.,TRBJ2-7,TRBV5-1,CASSFQHLGGTYEQYF,TGCGCCAGCAGCTTTCAACACCTAGGGGGCACATACGAGCAGTACTTC
.,.,TRBJ2-7,TRBV13,CASSSRLPSYEQYF,TGTGCCAGCAGCTCTAGGCTCCCCTCCTACGAGCAGTACTTC
.,.,TRBJ2-5,TRBV28,CASSFRDTWYQETQYF,TGTGCCAGCAGCTTCCGGGACACTTGGTACCAAGAGACCCAGTACTTC
.,many,TRBJ2-3,TRBV29-1,CSVRGRSTDTQYF,TGCAGCGTCCGAGGGCGGAGCACAGATACGCAGTATTTT
TRBD2,few,TRBJ2-3,TRBV20-1,CSASPGLAVNTQYF,TGCAGTGCTAGCCCGGGACTAGCAGTAAATACGCAGTATTTT
.,few,TRBJ2-7,TRBV20-1,CSARRQTTYEQYF,TGCAGTGCTAGGCGACAGACTACCTACGAGCAGTACTTC
.,.,TRBJ2-3,TRBV29-1,CSVSPPTDPFTDTQYF,TGCAGCGTTTCACCACCAACCGACCCCTTCACAGATACGCAGTATTTT
.,few,TRBJ1-5,TRBV5-1,CASSLGGGDHSNQPQHF,TGCGCCAGCAGCTTGGGTGGCGGGGATCATAGCAATCAGCCCCAGCATTTT
.,few,TRBJ2-1,TRBV10-2,CASRDYYNEQFF,TGCGCCAGCAGAGACTATTACAATGAGCAGTTCTTC
TRBD2,many,TRBJ2-1,TRBV7-8,CASSSRTSGRVSYNEQFF,TGTGCCAGCAGCTCCCGGACTAGCGGGAGGGTCTCCTACAATGAGCAGTTCTTC
TRBD2,many,TRBJ2-3,TRBV10-3,CAILAGGPTDTQYF,TGTGCCATTTTAGCGGGGGGGCCGACAGATACGCAGTATTTT
.,few,TRBJ1-1,TRBV28,CASIEQGPTEAFF,TGTGCCAGCATTGAACAGGGACCCACTGAAGCTTTCTTT
TRBD1,few,TRBJ2-7,TRBV27,CASSVMTGNEQYF,TGTGCCAGCAGTGTAATGACAGGGAACGAGCAGTACTTC
.,few,TRBJ2-7,TRBV20-1,CSARTAWGSPVINEQYF,TGCAGTGCTAGGACTGCCTGGGGCAGCCCCGTTATCAACGAGCAGTACTTC
TRBD2,.,TRBJ2-1,TRBV29-1,CSVGTQREFDHEQFF,TGCAGCGTTGGAACCCAGCGGGAGTTCGATCATGAGCAGTTCTTC
TRBD2,few,TRBJ2-7,TRBV6-1,CASRLAGGQHEQYF,TGTGCCAGCAGACTAGCGGGAGGGCAGCACGAGCAGTACTTC
TRBD2,few,TRBJ2-2,TRBV7-3,CASSLRGSGSGSPGELFF,TGTGCCAGCAGCTTAAGGGGGAGTGGTAGCGGGAGTCCCGGGGAGCTGTTTTTT
TRBD1,few,TRBJ1-4,TRBV4-2,CASSQDVPGQGAVRKLFF,TGTGCCAGCAGCCAAGACGTCCCGGGACAGGGGGCGGTGAGAAAACTGTTTTTT
TRBD2,.,TRBJ2-7,TRBV27,CASSTGTSGVREQYF,TGTGCCAGCAGTACCGGGACTAGCGGGGTGAGGGAGCAGTACTTC
TRBD1,many,TRBJ1-2,TRBV7-6,CASSPTGGGYGYTF,TGTGCCAGCAGCCCTACAGGGGGCGGCTATGGCTACACCTTC
TRBD1,.,TRBJ2-5,TRBV6-5,CASSWATGGKAGVQETQYF,TGTGCCAGCAGTTGGGCGACAGGGGGCAAAGCGGGAGTCCAAGAGACCCAGTACTTC
.,few,TRBJ2-7,TRBV10-3,CAIGDNYEQYF,TGTGCCATCGGGGACAACTACGAGCAGTACTTC
.,few,TRBJ2-2,TRBV27,CASSSRTVTGELFF,TGTGCCAGCAGTTCCCGGACAGTCACCGGGGAGCTGTTTTTT
TRBD1,.,TRBJ2-3,TRBV28,CASSVNRGRTMSTDTQYF,TGTGCCAGCAGTGTGAACAGGGGGCGCACCATGAGCACAGATACGCAGTATTTT